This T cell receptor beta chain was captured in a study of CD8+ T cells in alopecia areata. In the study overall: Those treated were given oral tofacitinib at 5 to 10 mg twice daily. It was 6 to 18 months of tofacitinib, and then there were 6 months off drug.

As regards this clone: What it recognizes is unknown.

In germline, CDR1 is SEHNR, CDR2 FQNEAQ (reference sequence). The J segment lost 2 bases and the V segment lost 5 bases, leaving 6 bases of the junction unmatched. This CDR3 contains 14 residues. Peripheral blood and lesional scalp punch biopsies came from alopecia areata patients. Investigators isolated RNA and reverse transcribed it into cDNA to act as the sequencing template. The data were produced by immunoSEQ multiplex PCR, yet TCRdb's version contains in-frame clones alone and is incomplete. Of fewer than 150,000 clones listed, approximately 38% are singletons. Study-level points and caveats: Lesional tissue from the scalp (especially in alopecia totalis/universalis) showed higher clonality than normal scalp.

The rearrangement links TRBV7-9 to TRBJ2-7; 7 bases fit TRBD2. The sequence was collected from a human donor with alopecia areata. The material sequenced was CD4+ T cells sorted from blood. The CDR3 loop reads CASSQAGSTYEQYF. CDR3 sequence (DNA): TGTGCCAGCAGCCAAGCGGGATCAACCTACGAGCAGTACTTC.